The next 15 T cell receptor beta chains were all read from a single sample in a study of cytomegalovirus exposure and HLA in healthy donors. Primers: 60 Vbeta forward and 13 Jbeta reverse. Produced via immunoSEQ multiplex PCR; TCRdb's table is partial and in-frame only. This table has under 150,000 clones, around 77% appearing once. The material sequenced was PBMCs. Receptor source: a woman in her forties or fifties in good health and CMV-seronegative.

This clone was picked up one time. The V gene is TRBV5-8, the J gene TRBJ1-3; 8 nucleotides line up with TRBD1. Losses at the gene ends were 3 bases for V and 3 bases for J; bases not matched to a gene: 5. This CDR3 is 15 amino acids long. Per the germline V gene, CDR1 is SGHTS and CDR2 is YDEGEE. CDR3 DNA: TGTGCCAGCAGCTCCGGACAGGGCTATGGAAACACCATATATTTT. Protein product: CASSSGQGYGNTIYF.

This clone showed up just a few times. This rearrangement joins TRBV29-1 to TRBJ2-3; perhaps TRBD1 as D (6 bases). Germline CDR1 is SQVTM and CDR2 is ANQGSEA. CDR3 length: 12 amino acids. CDR3 amino acids: CSATGLTDTQYF. The CDR3 DNA reads as TGCAGTGCTACAGGGCTAACAGATACGCAGTATTTT.

This sequence joins TRBV28 and TRBJ2-7; D uncertain. The CDR3 extends over 11 amino acids. Per germline, CDR1 MDHEN and CDR2 SYDVKM. The germline V and J ends were trimmed by 3 bases and 7 bases, with 7 bases remaining between them. The DNA for the CDR3 is TGTGCCAGCAGTTTCCCGTATGAGCAGTACTTC. Translation gives CASSFPYEQYF. Supplemented by reference TRBV28 and TRBJ2-7, the full variable domain reads DVKVTQSSRYLVKRTGEKVFLECVQDMDHENMFWYRQDPGLGLRLIYFSYDVKMKEKGDIPEGYSVSREKKERFSLILESASTNQTSMYLCASSFPYEQYFGPGTRLTVT.

The rearrangement links TRBV19 to TRBJ1-5; no clear D. Germline CDR1 reads LNHDA; CDR2 reads SQIVND (reference sequence). V was cut by 5 bases and J by 2 bases, with 7 bases left in between. CDR3 size: 13 residues. The CDR3 coding sequence is TGTGCCAGTAGTCTCCGGGGCAATCAGCCCCAGCATTTT. This codes for CASSLRGNQPQHF.

The V call is TRBV7-2, the J call TRBJ1-2; 7 bases are shared with TRBD1. V gave up 6 bases and J gave up 8 bases; unmatched junction bases: 12. Germline V gene data show CDR1 as SGHTA and CDR2 as FQGNSA. This CDR3 has 14 residues. The CDR3 bases are TGTGCCAGCAGAAATGCTGAGGGGGCTTGGGGCTACACCTTC. This codes for CASRNAEGAWGYTF.

This clone has only a few counts. J is TRBJ1-1 and V is TRBV4-2; a possible D gene is TRBD1 (6 bases). CDR3 size: 14 residues. Looked up from germline, CDR1 is LGHNA and CDR2 is YNFKEQ. V gave up 1 base and J gave up 2 bases, with 8 bases separating them. CDR3 coding DNA: TGTGCCAGCAGCCAAGCGGACAGTAACACTGAAGCTTTCTTT. Its protein product is CASSQADSNTEAFF.

The gene calls are TRBV4-3 and TRBJ1-1, with D uncertain. CDR1 and CDR2 from the germline V gene are LGHNA and YSLEER. Between the trimmed V and J ends, which lost 1 base and 4 bases, there was a span of 7 bases. The CDR3 loop spans 13 amino acids. CDR3 sequence: CASSQGPGTEAFF. The CDR3 DNA is TGCGCCAGCAGCCAAGGCCCGGGCACTGAAGCTTTCTTT.

The CDR3, as DNA: TGTGCCAGCAGGCTAGGAGGAGTCCCGAGTAATTACAATGAGCAGTTCTTC. Its protein product is CASRLGGVPSNYNEQFF. The chain joins TRBV27 to TRBJ2-1; TRBD2 might be the D (5 bases). V lost 6 bases and J 4 bases, leaving 22 bases between the germline ends. The CDR3 runs to 17 residues. Germline V CDR1 and CDR2: MNHEY, SMNVEV (reference sequence).

This sequence joins TRBV5-4 and TRBJ2-3; 8 bases line up with TRBD1. This CDR3 has 13 amino acids. The germline V gene encodes CDR1 SGHNT and CDR2 YYREEE (reference sequence). V lost 9 bases and J lost 2; bases outside the gene matches: 5. The CDR3 reads CANMDRVTDTQYF. The CDR3 DNA follows: TGTGCCAACATGGACAGGGTCACAGATACGCAGTATTTT.

This clone was detected a few times. The genes are TRBV28 and TRBJ1-5; D call uncertain. The CDR3 is 15 residues long. Germline loops: CDR1 MDHEN, CDR2 SYDVKM. V lost 3 bases to trimming and J lost 4 bases, with 13 bases between them. The CDR3 is CASSFDGSGNQPQHF. In DNA, the CDR3 is TGTGCCAGCAGTTTCGACGGCTCCGGGAATCAGCCCCAGCATTTT.

In its sample, this clone was seen a few times. This chain joins TRBV4-1 and TRBJ1-1; weak D call: TRBD1 (6 bases). The CDR3 has 15 residues. Trimming left V 0 bases short and J 1 base short, with 9 bases between. CDR1 is MGHRA, CDR2 YSYEKL, per germline. The CDR3 region has the DNA TGCGCCAGCAGCCAAGACCAACAGGGGAACACTGAAGCTTTCTTT. Its protein is CASSQDQQGNTEAFF.

This clone was picked up a small number of times. This chain joins TRBV6-1 and TRBJ2-7; D is perhaps TRBD1 (5 bases). The ends were cut back, 7 bases at V and 2 bases at J, with 12 bases in the middle. The CDR3 spans 13 residues. In germline, CDR1 is MNHNS, CDR2 SASEGT. The chain's CDR3 is CASTLGVTYEQYV. CDR3 DNA sequence: TGTGCCAGCACTCTAGGGGTCACCTACGAGCAGTACGTC.

J is TRBJ1-2 and V is TRBV4-3; 8 positions agree with TRBD1. Germline CDR1 reads LGHNA; CDR2 reads YSLEER. The junction had 15 bases not matched to a gene; V was cut back by 4 bases and J by 8 bases. This CDR3 spans 16 amino acids. The CDR3 loop is CASSPGGQGDLYGYTF. CDR3 DNA sequence: TGCGCCAGCAGCCCAGGCGGACAGGGTGATCTCTACGGCTACACCTTC.

The V gene is TRBV4-3, the J gene TRBJ1-2; TRBD1 might be the D (6 bases). The length of the CDR3 is 14 residues. V was trimmed by 1 base and J by 6 bases, leaving 12 bases between them. Looked up from germline, CDR1 is LGHNA and CDR2 is YSLEER. The DNA for the CDR3 is TGCGCCAGCAGCCAAGTTGGGGGGGCTCATGGCTACACCTTC. Translating it yields CASSQVGGAHGYTF.

The table lists this clone with a few counts. The chain combines TRBV11-3 with TRBJ2-7, with 7 bases identical to TRBD2. Germline lookup yields CDR1 SGHNT and CDR2 YENEEA. The CDR3 contains 17 residues. V was pared by 1 base and J by 0 bases, with 9 bases of the junction left unmatched. The CDR3 DNA reads as TGTGCCAGCAGCTTAGGAGGTCCGGGCGGGAGCTCCTACGAGCAGTACTTC. Encoded protein: CASSLGGPGGSSYEQYF.